This T cell receptor beta chain emerged from a study of lymphopenia after photon versus proton radiotherapy. The data were produced by immunoSEQ multiplex PCR, yet TCRdb's version contains in-frame clones alone and is incomplete. The data show 89,000 or so clones, approximately 82% seen once. Germline loops: CDR1 SGHVS, CDR2 FQNEAQ. Trimming cost V 5 bases and J 2 bases, with 13 bases left between them. This CDR3 is 14 amino acids long. The J gene is TRBJ2-7, the V gene TRBV7-8, with a weak D call TRBD2 (5 bases). The TCR comes from a man aged 60 to 69 with pancreatic cancer. Sequencing was performed on peripheral blood, taken from a patient treated with proton-based radiotherapy. The CDR3 nucleotides read TGTGCCAGCAGCATCCCGGGGATAGCCTACGAGCAGTACTTC. This gives the protein CASSIPGIAYEQYF.